Sequencing of this TCR beta chain was carried out in a study of cytomegalovirus exposure and HLA in healthy donors. Method: immunoSEQ multiplex PCR; TCRdb's copy keeps in-frame clones and lacks some. There are roughly 63,000 clones in the sample; 89% occur only once, and 0.95% to 1.5% lies in the top ten. The CDR3 loop spans 15 amino acids. The germline CDR1 and CDR2 sequences are LNHDA and SQIVND (reference sequence). The ends were cut back, 11 bases at V and 1 base at J, with 19 bases in the middle. This TCR derives from a woman aged 18-30 years in good health and CMV-seronegative. The sample was PBMCs. The rearrangement joins TRBV19 to TRBJ2-3; no reliable D call. CDR3: CASSNYPSGTDTQYF. DNA for the CDR3: TGTGCCTCCTCGAATTACCCTTCGGGCACAGATACGCAGTATTTT.